The 16 T cell receptor beta chains reported below all come from one sample, sequenced in a study of human T cells and chemical hapten exposure. Time point described: pre-sensitization, week 0. Treatment: therapeutic diphenylcyclopropenone sensitization with weekly scalp DPC. TCRdb redid the calling of the RACE reads with MiXCR, one entry per CDR3 protein. The sample yields about 250,000 distinct CDR3 sequences, over 7.5% seen once. Sequencing used whole blood, obtained in connection with sensitization to the hapten diphenylcyclopropenone (DPC). These receptors originate from a man younger than 30 with alopecia areata. Some clones in this sample may be carry-over from other donors' samples.

This clonotype was found a few times. The V gene is TRBV6-2 or TRBV6-3, the J gene TRBJ1-2, with 7 bases lining up with TRBD1. The CDR3 loop spans 13 amino acids. Losses at the gene ends were 4 bases for V and 7 bases for J; bases not matched to a gene: 6. From germline, CDR1 is MNHEY and CDR2 SVGEGT. In DNA, the CDR3 is TGTGCCAGCAGTTCGGGACAGTCCGGTGGCTACACCTTC. This sequence encodes CASSSGQSGGYTF.

This chain connects TRBV3-1 to TRBJ2-4; TRBD1 is a possible D gene (6 bases). V shed 4 bases and J shed 0 bases, with 13 bases lying between them. Germline V lookup: CDR1 LGHDT, CDR2 YNNKEL (reference sequence). The CDR3 length is 16 residues. CDR3: CASSPQGMLAKNIQYF. CDR3 coding DNA: TGTGCCAGCAGCCCACAGGGTATGTTAGCCAAAAACATTCAGTACTTC.

This clonotype was recorded at least ten times. The gene calls are TRBV29-1 and TRBJ1-2; D gene uncertain. The ends were cut back, 0 bases at V and 5 bases at J, with 1 base in the middle. The CDR3 is made up of 10 amino acids. Germline CDR1 SQVTM, CDR2 ANQGSEA. The CDR3 nucleotides are TGCAGCGTTGAAGATTATGGCTACACCTTC. This encodes CSVEDYGYTF.

The chain carries TRBV9 and TRBJ1-1; D unclear. Germline V CDR1 and CDR2: SGDLS, YYNGEE. The V end was cut by 1 base, the J end by 1 base, with 11 bases between. CDR3 length: 15 amino acids. The CDR3 DNA reads as TGTGCCAGCAGCGTAAGCGACGACCCGAACACTGAAGCTTTCTTT. As protein: CASSVSDDPNTEAFF.

This clonotype was observed many times. This chain links TRBV7-9 with TRBJ1-1; D is perhaps TRBD1 (6 bases). V lost 3 bases and J lost 8, with 13 bases in between. The V gene's germline CDR1 is SEHNR and CDR2 FQNEAQ (reference sequence). CDR3 length: 13 residues. The CDR3 spells CASSLTGITEAFF. As DNA, the CDR3 is TGTGCCAGCAGCTTGACAGGTATTACCGAAGCTTTCTTT. Variable domain in full (rest from reference TRBV7-9 and TRBJ1-1): DTGVSQNPRHKITKRGQNVTFRCDPISEHNRLYWYRQTLGQGPEFLTYFQNEAQLEKSRLLSDRFSAERPKGSFSTLEIQRTEQGDSAMYLCASSLTGITEAFFGQGTRLTVV.

This clonotype was observed at least ten times. The chain joins TRBV28 to TRBJ2-5, with D perhaps given as TRBD1 or TRBD2 (6 bases each). This CDR3 region has 15 residues. The V and J ends lost 1 base and 5 bases respectively, with 14 bases between them. Germline V gene sequence: CDR1 MDHEN, CDR2 SYDVKM. CDR3 in amino acids: CASSLSDSGYETQYF. CDR3 nucleotide sequence: TGTGCCAGCAGTTTATCGGACAGCGGGTATGAGACCCAGTACTTC.

The table lists this clonotype with many counts. The V call is TRBV28, the J call TRBJ2-7; weak D call: TRBD2 (5 bases). Trimming removed 6 bases from V and 7 bases from J, with 22 bases in between. Germline CDR1 is MDHEN and CDR2 is SYDVKM. The CDR3 spans 15 residues. The CDR3 loop reads CASRRHGEIFGEQYF. As DNA, the CDR3 is TGTGCCAGCAGGCGGCACGGGGAGATTTTTGGGGAGCAGTACTTC.

This clonotype was counted only a few times. The chain is built from TRBV12-3 or TRBV12-4 and TRBJ2-1; no clear D gene. The CDR3 has 14 amino acids. Trimming took off 5 bases at V and 3 bases at J, with 11 bases between the two ends. In nucleotides, the CDR3 is TGTGCCAGCAGTCCACGGATCCTCTACAATGAGCAGTTCTTC. It translates to CASSPRILYNEQFF.

This clonotype was found a few times. This sequence joins TRBV5-4 and TRBJ1-1; D is ambiguous. V was clipped by 3 bases and J by 0 bases, with 21 bases between them. Germline V CDR1 and CDR2: SGHNT, YYREEE (reference sequence). CDR3 length: 18 amino acids. CDR3 sequence reads: CASSWGGRQRSMNTEAFF. CDR3 sequence (DNA): TGTGCCAGCAGCTGGGGAGGCCGGCAGCGCTCCATGAACACTGAAGCTTTCTTT. Supplemented by reference TRBV5-4 and TRBJ1-1, the full variable domain reads ETGVTQSPTHLIKTRGQQVTLRCSSQSGHNTVSWYQQALGQGPQFIFQYYREEENGRGNFPPRFSGLQFPNYSSELNVNALELDDSALYLCASSWGGRQRSMNTEAFFGQGTRLTVV.

This clonotype was counted a few times. The gene calls are TRBV7-8 and TRBJ2-1; tentatively, D is TRBD1 (5 bases). The V gene's germline CDR1 is SGHVS and CDR2 FQNEAQ. The CDR3 loop spans 16 amino acids. V lost 5 bases to trimming and J lost 0 bases, with 14 bases between them. CDR3 in amino acids: CASSPRQLSSYNEQFF. DNA of the CDR3: TGTGCCAGCAGCCCACGACAGTTGAGCTCCTACAATGAGCAGTTCTTC. The whole variable domain, filled in from reference TRBV7-8 and TRBJ2-1, reads GAGVSQSPRYKVAKRGQDVALRCDPISGHVSLFWYQQALGQGPEFLTYFQNEAQLDKSGLPSDRFFAERPEGSVSTLKIQRTQQEDSAVYLCASSPRQLSSYNEQFFGPGTRLTVL.

This clonotype was seen a handful of times. The V gene is TRBV28, the J gene TRBJ2-1; 8 bases align to TRBD2. CDR1 and CDR2 from the germline V gene are MDHEN and SYDVKM. The CDR3 contains 13 residues. J gave up 9 bases and V 6 bases, and 7 bases lay outside the gene matches. CDR3 in DNA: TGTGCCAGCAGCCCGAGCGGGGGTAGTGAGCAGTTCTTC. This encodes CASSPSGGSEQFF.

This clonotype came up a few times. The CDR3 region is CSAIRDSHESPEEQYV. CDR3 nucleotides: TGCAGTGCGATCCGAGACTCCCACGAGAGTCCGGAAGAGCAGTACGTC. The gene calls are TRBV20-1 and TRBJ2-7; D unresolved. The CDR3 length is 16 residues. Trimming removed 6 bases from V and 7 bases from J, with 28 bases in between. Germline CDR1 is DFQATT and CDR2 is SNEGSKA (reference sequence).

This clonotype came up many times. The J gene is TRBJ1-5, the V gene TRBV10-2, with a possible D match to TRBD1 (6 bases). The CDR3 totals 14 residues. CDR1 WSHSY and CDR2 SAAADI come from the germline V gene. V dropped 6 bases and J dropped 0 bases, with 9 bases sitting between them. CDR3 region: CASRGTNSNQPQHF. The CDR3 region has the DNA TGCGCCAGCAGGGGGACAAATAGCAATCAGCCCCAGCATTTT.

This chain uses TRBV29-1 with TRBJ2-5, with 8 bases matching TRBD2. The CDR3 has 14 amino acids. Germline V gene sequence: CDR1 SQVTM, CDR2 ANQGSEA. With V trimmed by 6 bases and J by 5 bases, 11 bases remained unmatched. CDR3 DNA sequence: TGCAGCGTCGGGCTAGCGGGCTTGCTTGAGACCCAGTACTTC. Translating it yields CSVGLAGLLETQYF. Together with reference TRBV29-1 and TRBJ2-5, the CDR3 gives the full variable domain: SAVISQKPSRDICQRGTSLTIQCQVDSQVTMMFWYRQQPGQSLTLIATANQGSEATYESGFVIDKFPISRPNLTFSTLTVSNMSPEDSSIYLCSVGLAGLLETQYFGPGTRLLVL.

The table lists this clonotype with a few counts. The V call is TRBV20-1, the J call TRBJ2-5; the match to TRBD2 covers 9 bases. The ends lost 1 base at V and 3 bases at J; junction bases unmatched: 3. Germline V lookup: CDR1 DFQATT, CDR2 SNEGSKA (reference sequence). The CDR3 totals 14 residues. CDR3 DNA: TGCAGTGCTAGAGGTAGCGGGGGAGAAGAGACCCAGTACTTC. It translates to CSARGSGGEETQYF.

The sample holds a few counts of this clonotype. The rearrangement joins TRBV10-1 to TRBJ2-5; no reliable D call. This CDR3 contains 15 residues. The ends were cut back, 2 bases at V and 5 bases at J, with 15 bases in the middle. Germline values: CDR1 WNHNN, CDR2 SYGVQD (reference sequence). The CDR3 DNA follows: TGCGCCAGCAGTGAGATTGGTGTAGAGGAGGAGACCCAGTACTTC. This sequence encodes CASSEIGVEEETQYF.